This entry lists 27 T cell receptor beta chains sequenced from one sample in a study of T cells after yellow fever vaccination. TCRdb reprocessed the 5' RACE reads via MiXCR and lists one record per CDR3 protein. The sample has 300,000 or so distinct CDR3 sequences; 7.5% to 9% are singletons. The sample here was CD4+ T cells sorted from PBMCs, taken 5 days after the yellow fever booster vaccination. The receptors were sampled from a young man who received the YFV17D yellow fever vaccine.

This clonotype was detected a few times. The chain links TRBV29-1 to TRBJ1-2; D uncertain. CDR1 and CDR2 from the germline V gene are SQVTM and ANQGSEA. Trimming took 4 bases from V and 7 from J, leaving 13 bases between them. The CDR3 has 12 amino acids. The CDR3 is CSVVPGDRGYTF. The DNA for the CDR3 is TGCAGCGTTGTTCCGGGCGACCGTGGCTACACCTTC.

This clonotype has more than one count but fewer than ten. The chain has TRBV7-9 and TRBJ1-1; D is undetermined. The V end was cut by 10 bases, the J end by 0 bases, with 9 bases between. This CDR3 has 12 residues. CDR1 is SEHNR and CDR2 is FQNEAQ in the germline V gene (reference sequence). The CDR3 is CANRRLNTEAFF. The CDR3, as DNA: TGTGCCAACCGGAGGTTGAACACTGAAGCTTTCTTT.

This clonotype has at least ten counts. V usage is TRBV7-9 and J usage is TRBJ2-7, with a weak D call TRBD1 (6 bases). V was pared by 2 bases and J by 0 bases, with 14 bases between. The CDR3 runs 16 residues. Germline CDR1 and CDR2: SEHNR and FQNEAQ (reference sequence). The chain's CDR3 is CASSLPPGHPSYEQYF. The CDR3 bases are TGTGCCAGCAGCTTACCCCCGGGACACCCCTCCTACGAGCAGTACTTC. Supplemented by reference TRBV7-9 and TRBJ2-7, the full variable domain reads DTGVSQNPRHKITKRGQNVTFRCDPISEHNRLYWYRQTLGQGPEFLTYFQNEAQLEKSRLLSDRFSAERPKGSFSTLEIQRTEQGDSAMYLCASSLPPGHPSYEQYFGPGTRLTVT.

This clonotype was observed at least ten times. The V gene is TRBV14, the J gene TRBJ1-1; D not resolved. V was clipped by 0 bases and J by 5 bases, with 7 bases between them. Germline V gene data show CDR1 as SGHDN and CDR2 as FVKESK. The CDR3 is 13 residues long. The CDR3 protein is CASSQDRSTEAFF. The CDR3 region has the DNA TGTGCCAGCAGCCAAGATCGGAGTACTGAAGCTTTCTTT.

This clonotype was counted many times. The rearrangement links TRBV20-1 to TRBJ1-5, with a possible D match to TRBD1 (6 bases). The CDR3 has 13 residues. Trimming removed 2 bases from V and 2 bases from J, with 7 bases in between. Germline V gives CDR1 DFQATT, CDR2 SNEGSKA (reference sequence). The DNA of the CDR3 is TGCAGTGCTAGAAGGACAGGCAATCAGCCCCAGCATTTT. It is translated as CSARRTGNQPQHF.

The genes are TRBV6-5 and TRBJ2-7, with D possibly being TRBD2 (5 bases). The CDR3 extends over 14 amino acids. Germline V gene sequence: CDR1 MNHEY, CDR2 SVGAGI. V lost 4 bases and J 1 base, leaving 11 bases between the germline ends. The CDR3 loop reads CASSSRGDSYEQYV. Here the CDR3 DNA reads TGTGCCAGCAGTTCCCGGGGAGATTCCTACGAGCAGTACGTC.

The chain recombines TRBV20-1 with TRBJ1-2; D unresolved. V gave up 2 bases and J gave up 4 bases, with 8 bases separating them. CDR3 length: 12 residues. Germline CDR1 and CDR2: DFQATT and SNEGSKA (reference sequence). CDR3 sequence: CSARLTAYGYTF. The CDR3 DNA is TGCAGTGCTAGACTCACAGCCTATGGCTACACCTTC.

This clonotype was recorded a few times. The chain is built from TRBV6-6 and TRBJ2-1, with 8 bases that match TRBD2. The CDR3 is 15 residues long. V trimming: 2 bases; J trimming: 9 bases; junction bases outside the gene matches: 9. Germline V gives CDR1 MNHNY, CDR2 SVGAGI (reference sequence). The CDR3 is CASSYRAGGLGEQFF. The CDR3 DNA follows: TGTGCCAGCAGTTACAGGGCGGGGGGTTTAGGTGAGCAGTTCTTC.

This clonotype was seen a handful of times. CDR3: CASSETEKGETQYF. CDR3 in DNA: TGTGCCAGCTCAGAGACAGAAAAAGGGGAGACCCAGTACTTC. This sequence joins TRBV18 and TRBJ2-5; perhaps TRBD1 as D (5 bases). This CDR3 spans 14 amino acids. Germline CDR1 reads KGHSH; CDR2 reads LQKENI. V lost 5 bases and J lost 5, with 15 bases in between.

J is TRBJ2-4 and V is TRBV5-4; 10 bases fit TRBD1. V shed 3 bases and J 7 bases; nucleotides not matched to a gene: 7. This CDR3 comprises 15 residues. Germline V gives CDR1 SGHNT, CDR2 YYREEE (reference sequence). In DNA form, the CDR3 reads TGTGCCAGCAGCTCTGCGGACAGGGGGGGGAACATTCAGTACTTC. Translating it yields CASSSADRGGNIQYF. Looking up the rest from reference TRBV5-4 and TRBJ2-4 gives the full variable domain: ETGVTQSPTHLIKTRGQQVTLRCSSQSGHNTVSWYQQALGQGPQFIFQYYREEENGRGNFPPRFSGLQFPNYSSELNVNALELDDSALYLCASSSADRGGNIQYFGAGTRLSVL.

The chain has TRBV20-1 and TRBJ2-3; D might be TRBD1 or TRBD2, each matching 5 bases. The germline gives CDR1 DFQATT, CDR2 SNEGSKA (reference sequence). V lost 1 base and J 2 bases, leaving 16 bases between the germline ends. The CDR3 has 16 amino acids. The CDR3 coding sequence is TGCAGTGCTAGAGTCAGAACCGGGACCACCACAGATACGCAGTATTTT. Protein sequence: CSARVRTGTTTDTQYF.

The genes are TRBV5-1 and TRBJ1-2; D may be TRBD1 (5 bases). Trimming cost V 4 bases and J 7 bases, with 23 bases left between them. CDR3 length: 16 residues. The germline CDR1 and CDR2 sequences are SGHRS and YFSETQ. The CDR3 DNA is TGCGCCAGCAGCGACTCGCCCCAGGGAGGGACTGGTGGCTACACCTTC. As protein: CASSDSPQGGTGGYTF.

This clonotype occurred a few times. This chain links TRBV6-5 with TRBJ1-5, with D possibly matching TRBD1 (5 bases). The germline V gene has CDR1 MNHEY and CDR2 SVGAGI. CDR3 length equals 15 residues. Trimming removed 0 bases from V and 2 bases from J, with 8 bases in between. CDR3 loop: CASSYSGVGNQPQHF. The DNA of the CDR3 is TGTGCCAGCAGTTACTCAGGGGTTGGCAATCAGCCCCAGCATTTT.

The genes are TRBV6-5 and TRBJ1-2, with 8 positions matching TRBD1. The ends lost 2 bases at V and 4 bases at J; junction bases unmatched: 6. The CDR3 is 15 residues long. In germline, CDR1 is MNHEY, CDR2 SVGAGI. In DNA, the CDR3 is TGTGCCAGCAGTTACGTCCCCGGACAGGGCTATGGCTACACCTTC. As protein: CASSYVPGQGYGYTF.

This clonotype was detected ten times or more. The chain combines TRBV6-1 with TRBJ2-7; TRBD2 might be the D (5 bases). With 6 bases removed from V and 2 bases from J, the gap between germline ends came to 11 bases. The CDR3 spans 13 residues. CDR1 is MNHNS, CDR2 SASEGT, per germline. CDR3 protein: CASRSGSAYEQYV. As DNA, the CDR3 is TGTGCCAGCAGGAGCGGTTCCGCCTACGAGCAGTACGTC.

This clonotype occurred a few times. V is TRBV7-3 and J is TRBJ1-2; TRBD1 aligns across 7 bases. Trimming removed 5 bases from V and 7 bases from J; junction bases left unmatched: 7. The germline CDR1 and CDR2 sequences are SGHTA and FQGTGA. This CDR3 contains 13 residues. The CDR3 loop reads CASSATGSRGYTF. DNA of the CDR3: TGTGCCAGCAGCGCGACAGGGAGCCGTGGCTACACCTTC. Filled out from reference TRBV7-3 and TRBJ1-2, the complete variable domain reads GAGVSQTPSNKVTEKGKYVELRCDPISGHTALYWYRQSLGQGPEFLIYFQGTGAADDSGLPNDRFFAVRPEGSVSTLKIQRTERGDSAVYLCASSATGSRGYTFGSGTRLTVV.

This clonotype appeared a few times. This chain joins TRBV5-1 and TRBJ2-3; no definite D call. CDR1 is SGHRS, CDR2 YFSETQ, per germline. V lost 7 bases, J lost 0 bases, and 12 bases lay in between. This CDR3 comprises 14 residues. The CDR3 spells CASAPRASTDTQYF. CDR3 bases: TGCGCCAGCGCACCTAGGGCCAGCACAGATACGCAGTATTTT.

The chain recombines TRBV5-6 with TRBJ2-5; D possibly corresponds to TRBD1 (6 bases). CDR1 SGHDT and CDR2 YYEEEE come from the germline V gene. The germline V and J ends were trimmed by 4 bases and 4 bases, with 17 bases remaining between them. CDR3 length: 15 amino acids. CDR3 protein: CASSLQGEMAETQYF. As DNA, the CDR3 is TGTGCCAGCAGCCTACAGGGTGAGATGGCAGAGACCCAGTACTTC.

This clonotype was seen a handful of times. The chain couples TRBV29-1 to TRBJ2-5, with 7 bases identical to TRBD1. With 6 bases clipped from V and 2 bases from J, the junction kept 6 bases outside the gene matches. CDR1 is SQVTM and CDR2 is ANQGSEA in the germline V gene. The CDR3 runs 13 residues. DNA for the CDR3: TGCAGCGTCCGACAGGGTGTGCAAGAGACCCAGTACTTC. Protein sequence: CSVRQGVQETQYF. The complete variable domain, with remaining parts taken from reference TRBV29-1 and TRBJ2-5, reads SAVISQKPSRDICQRGTSLTIQCQVDSQVTMMFWYRQQPGQSLTLIATANQGSEATYESGFVIDKFPISRPNLTFSTLTVSNMSPEDSSIYLCSVRQGVQETQYFGPGTRLLVL.

This clonotype came up a few times. This chain connects TRBV5-4 to TRBJ2-2; 10 bases are shared with TRBD1. The CDR3 consists of 15 residues. V trimming: 5 bases; J trimming: 4 bases; junction bases outside the gene matches: 5. Germline CDR1 and CDR2: SGHNT and YYREEE (reference sequence). The CDR3 reads CASSSGTGATGELFF. CDR3 DNA: TGTGCCAGCAGTTCCGGGACAGGGGCCACCGGGGAGCTGTTTTTT.

The rearrangement uses TRBV6-5 and TRBJ1-3, with D unclear. From germline, CDR1 is MNHEY and CDR2 SVGAGI. Trimming stripped 0 bases from V and 5 bases from J, with 8 bases between. The CDR3 is made up of 14 amino acids. The CDR3 sequence is CASSYSITRNTIYF. The CDR3 DNA reads TGTGCCAGCAGTTACTCGATAACGAGAAACACCATATATTTT.

This clonotype appeared a few times. Germline and junction disagree at one end, which may indicate a read error. The rearrangement links TRBV28 to TRBJ2-3; maybe TRBD1 (5 bases). This CDR3 region has 13 residues. Germline V gives CDR1 MDHEN, CDR2 SYDVKM. The DNA of the CDR3 is TGTGCCAGCAATTTAAAGGGGAAAGATACGCAGTATTTT. Encoded protein: CASNLKGKDTQYF.

This clonotype has a handful of counts. The V and J genes are TRBV4-2 and TRBJ1-4; the D is unclear. Trimming shortened V by 4 bases and J by 14 bases, and 17 bases separated the two germline ends. The CDR3 length is 13 residues. The V gene's germline CDR1 is LGHNA and CDR2 YNFKEQ. CDR3 protein: CASSPGPWTFLFF. CDR3 DNA: TGTGCCAGCAGCCCTGGACCGTGGACGTTTCTGTTTTTT.

This clonotype was counted at least ten times. The chain carries TRBV11-2 and TRBJ1-6; the D is unclear. The V end was cut by 3 bases, the J end by 5 bases, with 11 bases between. The CDR3 covers 15 residues. Germline V gene data show CDR1 as SGHAT and CDR2 as FQNNGV. In DNA, the CDR3 is TGTGCCAGCAGCTTGGGAGGCGAAAATAATTCACCCCTCCACTTT. Its protein product is CASSLGGENNSPLHF.

This clonotype appeared a few times. The chain has TRBV7-9 and TRBJ2-5, with D uncertain. The CDR3 is 11 amino acids. The germline V and J ends were trimmed by 7 bases and 2 bases, with 5 bases remaining between them. Germline values: CDR1 SEHNR, CDR2 FQNEAQ (reference sequence). CDR3 residues: CASTEQETQYF. CDR3 coding DNA: TGTGCCAGCACGGAACAAGAGACCCAGTACTTC.

This rearrangement joins TRBV11-2 to TRBJ1-2; no clear D gene. Trimming stripped 1 base from V and 4 bases from J, with 13 bases between. This CDR3 contains 15 residues. CDR1 is SGHAT, CDR2 FQNNGV, per germline. The chain's CDR3 is CASSLGSEAAYGYTF. The CDR3 DNA sequence: TGTGCCAGCAGCTTAGGCTCGGAGGCTGCCTATGGCTACACCTTC.

Details on this clonotype: A read error may explain this, as a much larger clone is one base away. V gene TRBV6-5 combines with J gene TRBJ1-1; D is perhaps TRBD1 (5 bases). The CDR3 runs to 15 residues. Germline CDR1 reads MNHEY; CDR2 reads SVGAGI. Trimming removed 4 bases from V and 0 bases from J, with 12 bases in between. CDR3 nucleotides: TGTGCCAGCAGTTGCTCAGGGACGATGAACACTGAAGCTTTCTTT. It encodes CASSCSGTMNTEAFF.